The present entry profiles one T cell receptor beta chain with its context. Trimming left V 7 bases short and J 4 bases short, with 11 bases between. In germline, CDR1 is LNHDA, CDR2 SQIVND (reference sequence). This CDR3 has 14 amino acids. The data are from a study of blood T cell repertoires in COVID-19. Sequenced by immunoSEQ multiplex PCR; TCRdb stores in-frame clones only, minus some. The sample has over 40,000 clones; 70% to 85% are singletons. Sequenced input: peripheral blood. This TCR was sampled from a human donor in a cohort sampled during active COVID-19. The chain combines TRBV19 with TRBJ1-6, with TRBD1 as a possible D gene (6 bases). CDR3 DNA sequence: TGTGCCAGTACCCTGACAGGTTATAATTCACCCCTCCACTTT. Encoded protein: CASTLTGYNSPLHF. The variable domain in full, completed from reference TRBV19 and TRBJ1-6, reads DGGITQSPKYLFRKEGQNVTLSCEQNLNHDAMYWYRQDPGQGLRLIYYSQIVNDFQKGDIAEGYSVSREKKESFPLTVTSAQKNPTAFYLCASTLTGYNSPLHFGNGTRLTVT.